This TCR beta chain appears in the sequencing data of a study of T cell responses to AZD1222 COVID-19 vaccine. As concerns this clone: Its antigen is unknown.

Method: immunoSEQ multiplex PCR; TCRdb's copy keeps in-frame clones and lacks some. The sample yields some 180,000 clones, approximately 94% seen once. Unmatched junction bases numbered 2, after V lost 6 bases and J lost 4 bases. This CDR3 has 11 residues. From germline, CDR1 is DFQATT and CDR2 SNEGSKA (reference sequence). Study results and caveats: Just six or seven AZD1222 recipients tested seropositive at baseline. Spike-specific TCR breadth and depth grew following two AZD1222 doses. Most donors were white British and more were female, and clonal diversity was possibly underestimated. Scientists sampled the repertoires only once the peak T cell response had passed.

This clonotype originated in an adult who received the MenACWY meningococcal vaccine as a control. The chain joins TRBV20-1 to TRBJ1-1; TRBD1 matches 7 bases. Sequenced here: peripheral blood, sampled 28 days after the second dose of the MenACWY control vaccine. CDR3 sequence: CSATGSTEAFF. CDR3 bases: TGCAGTGCGACAGGGAGCACTGAAGCTTTCTTT.